This TCR beta chain originates from a study of human T cells and chemical hapten exposure. For the study at large: Doses of diphenylcyclopropenone went to the patients' scalps weekly throughout the roughly 22-week study. Patients were mainly female, each with alopecia areata, totalis or universalis. The study, taken as a whole, reports: PT1 expanded TCR counts and patch test score correlated positively.

The V segment lost 5 bases and the J segment 2 bases; nucleotides outside the gene matches: 6. The CDR3 has 15 residues. Germline-derived CDR1 and CDR2 are SGHTA and FQGNSA. Time point meaning: patch test 1, 2 weeks after DPC sensitization. As for treatment: therapeutic diphenylcyclopropenone sensitization with weekly scalp DPC. The library put unique molecular identifiers onto individual cDNA molecules. TCRdb itself ran the RACE reads through MiXCR, one entry per CDR3 protein. The sample lists more than 95,000 distinct CDR3 sequences; about 12% were seen once. Notes on this clonotype: Antigen specificity is unknown.

The source was whole blood, collected in connection with sensitization to the hapten diphenylcyclopropenone (DPC). This chain links TRBV7-2 with TRBJ2-1, with 7 bases aligning to TRBD2. The TCR originated in a woman aged 50 to 60 with alopecia areata. Some clones in this sample may be carry-over from other donors' samples. Here the CDR3 reads CASSESGTTYNEQFF. CDR3 nucleotide sequence: TGTGCCAGCAGCGAGAGCGGGACCACCTACAATGAGCAGTTCTTC.